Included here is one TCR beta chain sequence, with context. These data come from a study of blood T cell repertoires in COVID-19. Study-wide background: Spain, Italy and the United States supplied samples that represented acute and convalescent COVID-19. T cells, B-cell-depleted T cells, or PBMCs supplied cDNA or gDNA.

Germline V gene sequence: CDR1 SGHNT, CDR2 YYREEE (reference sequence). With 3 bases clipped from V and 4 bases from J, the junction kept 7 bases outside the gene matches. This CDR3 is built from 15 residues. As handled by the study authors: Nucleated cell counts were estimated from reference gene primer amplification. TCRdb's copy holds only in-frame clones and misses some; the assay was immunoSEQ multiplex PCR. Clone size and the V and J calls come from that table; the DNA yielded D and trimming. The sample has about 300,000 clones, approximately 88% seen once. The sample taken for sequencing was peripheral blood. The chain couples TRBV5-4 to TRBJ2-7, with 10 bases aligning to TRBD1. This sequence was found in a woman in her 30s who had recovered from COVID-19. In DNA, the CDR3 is TGTGCCAGCAGCTCCCTGGGACAGGGGATATACGAGCAGTACTTC. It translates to CASSSLGQGIYEQYF.